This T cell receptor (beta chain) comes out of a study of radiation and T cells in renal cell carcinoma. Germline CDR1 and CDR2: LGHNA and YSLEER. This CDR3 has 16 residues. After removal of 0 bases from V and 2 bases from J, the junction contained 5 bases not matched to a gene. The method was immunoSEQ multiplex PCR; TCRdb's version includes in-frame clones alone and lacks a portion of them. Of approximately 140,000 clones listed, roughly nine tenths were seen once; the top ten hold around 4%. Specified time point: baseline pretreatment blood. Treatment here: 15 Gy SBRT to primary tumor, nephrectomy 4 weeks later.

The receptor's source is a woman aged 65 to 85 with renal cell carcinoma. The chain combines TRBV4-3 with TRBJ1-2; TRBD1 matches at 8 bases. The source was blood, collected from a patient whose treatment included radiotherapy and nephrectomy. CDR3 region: CASSQDFTGGNYGYTF. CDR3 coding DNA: TGCGCCAGCAGCCAAGATTTCACAGGGGGGAACTATGGCTACACCTTC.